A selection of T cell receptor beta chains follows, all from one sample in a study of spatial heterogeneity in lung cancer. Using its own MiXCR run on the 5' RACE reads, TCRdb lists one record per CDR3 protein. In the table there are roughly 82,000 distinct CDR3 sequences, about 12% of which are singletons. The sequencing used PBMCs, collected at surgery. These receptors all stem from a male donor with early-stage non-small cell lung cancer. CDR3s include the opening cysteine and the closing phenylalanine or tryptophan. Fields, in order: clone size, D gene, J gene, V gene, CDR3 protein, CDR3 DNA. D genes are given only for firm matches. Rows give clone size only sometimes, using once, few, many, or a class for an expanded clone.

clone size: few
D gene: -
J gene: TRBJ1-6
V gene: TRBV19
CDR3 protein: CASTSGTGYNSPLHF
CDR3 DNA: TGTGCCAGTACCTCCGGGACGGGATATAATTCACCCCTCCACTTT

clone size: -
D gene: -
J gene: TRBJ2-3
V gene: TRBV7-2
CDR3 protein: CASSMLTADTQYF
CDR3 DNA: TGTGCCAGCAGCATGCTGACAGCAGATACGCAGTATTTT

clone size: -
D gene: -
J gene: TRBJ2-5
V gene: TRBV6-5
CDR3 protein: CASISPTQGTQYF
CDR3 DNA: TGTGCCAGCATTTCCCCGACCCAGGGGACCCAGTACTTC

clone size: -
D gene: -
J gene: TRBJ2-1
V gene: TRBV9
CDR3 protein: CASSIRQTNEQFF
CDR3 DNA: TGTGCCAGCAGCATACGACAGACTAATGAGCAGTTCTTC

clone size: few
D gene: TRBD1
J gene: TRBJ1-2
V gene: TRBV27
CDR3 protein: CASHSGTGQNGYTF
CDR3 DNA: TGTGCCAGTCACTCCGGGACAGGGCAAAATGGCTACACCTTC

clone size: -
D gene: -
J gene: TRBJ2-7
V gene: TRBV5-1
CDR3 protein: CASSPFEGVSYEQYF
CDR3 DNA: TGCGCCAGCAGCCCTTTCGAGGGGGTATCCTACGAGCAGTACTTC

clone size: -
D gene: TRBD2
J gene: TRBJ2-1
V gene: TRBV6-5
CDR3 protein: CDSSYGRGVNEQFF
CDR3 DNA: TGTGACAGCAGTTACGGGAGGGGAGTCAATGAGCAGTTCTTC

clone size: -
D gene: -
J gene: TRBJ2-1
V gene: TRBV5-1
CDR3 protein: CASSADRTSSYNEQFF
CDR3 DNA: TGCGCCAGCAGCGCCGATCGGACCAGCTCCTACAATGAGCAGTTCTTC

clone size: many
D gene: TRBD1
J gene: TRBJ1-1
V gene: TRBV29-1
CDR3 protein: CSVEGNRGTEAFF
CDR3 DNA: TGCAGCGTTGAAGGTAACAGGGGCACTGAAGCTTTCTTT

clone size: many
D gene: TRBD1
J gene: TRBJ1-5
V gene: TRBV7-3
CDR3 protein: CASSPRSRGQDQPQHF
CDR3 DNA: TGTGCCAGCAGCCCGAGGTCTAGGGGGCAGGATCAGCCCCAGCATTTT

clone size: -
D gene: -
J gene: TRBJ2-5
V gene: TRBV25-1
CDR3 protein: CASSEDISPQYF
CDR3 DNA: TGTGCCAGCAGTGAAGACATATCGCCCCAGTACTTC

clone size: few
D gene: -
J gene: TRBJ1-1
V gene: TRBV5-1
CDR3 protein: CASSLAPRTVNTEAFF
CDR3 DNA: TGCGCCAGCAGCTTGGCCCCCAGGACAGTGAACACTGAAGCTTTCTTT

clone size: -
D gene: -
J gene: TRBJ2-7
V gene: TRBV10-3
CDR3 protein: CAISRQYEQYF
CDR3 DNA: TGTGCCATCAGCCGACAGTACGAGCAGTACTTC

clone size: many
D gene: -
J gene: TRBJ2-5
V gene: TRBV30
CDR3 protein: CAWSKRAQETQYF
CDR3 DNA: TGTGCCTGGAGTAAAAGGGCCCAAGAGACCCAGTACTTC

clone size: -
D gene: -
J gene: TRBJ2-6
V gene: TRBV20-1
CDR3 protein: CSAIQSGANVLTF
CDR3 DNA: TGCAGTGCTATCCAATCTGGGGCCAACGTCCTGACTTTC

clone size: -
D gene: TRBD2
J gene: TRBJ2-1
V gene: TRBV11-3
CDR3 protein: CASSVSGASSYNEQFF
CDR3 DNA: TGTGCCAGCAGCGTTAGCGGGGCAAGCTCCTACAATGAGCAGTTCTTC

clone size: -
D gene: TRBD2
J gene: TRBJ2-1
V gene: TRBV11-2
CDR3 protein: CATRSGGEDNEQFF
CDR3 DNA: TGTGCCACCCGTAGCGGGGGAGAGGACAATGAGCAGTTCTTC

clone size: -
D gene: -
J gene: TRBJ2-2
V gene: TRBV5-4
CDR3 protein: CASSSGWELFF
CDR3 DNA: TGTGCCAGCAGCTCGGGCTGGGAGCTGTTTTTT

clone size: few
D gene: -
J gene: TRBJ2-3
V gene: TRBV7-9
CDR3 protein: CASSPGTPDTQYF
CDR3 DNA: TGTGCCAGCAGCCCCGGGACACCAGATACGCAGTATTTT

clone size: few
D gene: -
J gene: TRBJ1-1
V gene: TRBV7-2
CDR3 protein: CASSPRGRTEAFF
CDR3 DNA: TGTGCCAGCTCACCCAGGGGACGAACTGAAGCTTTCTTT

clone size: -
D gene: -
J gene: TRBJ1-1
V gene: TRBV19
CDR3 protein: CASSNGNTEAFF
CDR3 DNA: TGTGCCAGTAGTAACGGTAACACTGAAGCTTTCTTT

clone size: -
D gene: TRBD1
J gene: TRBJ1-6
V gene: TRBV5-1
CDR3 protein: CASSSGQINSPLHF
CDR3 DNA: TGCGCCAGCAGCTCGGGACAGATTAATTCACCCCTCCACTTT

clone size: many
D gene: -
J gene: TRBJ2-2
V gene: TRBV7-9
CDR3 protein: CASSFSGNTGELFF
CDR3 DNA: TGTGCCAGCAGCTTCAGCGGGAACACCGGGGAGCTGTTTTTT

clone size: -
D gene: -
J gene: TRBJ1-1
V gene: TRBV5-1
CDR3 protein: CASSLDPILRNTEAFF
CDR3 DNA: TGCGCCAGCAGCTTGGACCCTATTCTACGGAACACTGAAGCTTTCTTT

clone size: few
D gene: TRBD1
J gene: TRBJ1-1
V gene: TRBV29-1
CDR3 protein: CSVCRQGGTEAFF
CDR3 DNA: TGCAGCGTTTGTCGACAGGGGGGGACTGAAGCTTTCTTT

clone size: few
D gene: -
J gene: TRBJ2-3
V gene: TRBV12-3/TRBV12-4
CDR3 protein: CASLRRDTYTDTQYF
CDR3 DNA: TGTGCCAGCCTCAGACGGGACACTTACACAGATACGCAGTATTTT

clone size: many
D gene: -
J gene: TRBJ2-3
V gene: TRBV9
CDR3 protein: CASSGTGQDTQYF
CDR3 DNA: TGTGCCAGCAGTGGAACAGGGCAAGATACGCAGTATTTT

clone size: few
D gene: -
J gene: TRBJ1-1
V gene: TRBV12-3/TRBV12-4
CDR3 protein: CASRANTEAFF
CDR3 DNA: TGTGCCAGCCGAGCTAACACTGAAGCTTTCTTT

clone size: many
D gene: TRBD1
J gene: TRBJ1-2
V gene: TRBV29-1
CDR3 protein: CSSRTGAYGYTF
CDR3 DNA: TGCAGCTCCCGGACAGGGGCCTATGGCTACACCTTC

clone size: few
D gene: -
J gene: TRBJ1-6
V gene: TRBV3-1
CDR3 protein: CASSRGGLRVNSPLHF
CDR3 DNA: TGTGCCAGCAGCCGGGGAGGACTGCGCGTTAATTCACCCCTCCACTTT

clone size: few
D gene: -
J gene: TRBJ2-3
V gene: TRBV11-2
CDR3 protein: CASSLDKGGPIDTQYF
CDR3 DNA: TGTGCCAGCAGCTTAGATAAAGGCGGTCCCATTGATACGCAGTATTTT

clone size: many
D gene: -
J gene: TRBJ1-1
V gene: TRBV11-2
CDR3 protein: CASSPRTGLGNTEAFF
CDR3 DNA: TGTGCCAGCAGCCCAAGGACGGGACTCGGGAACACTGAAGCTTTCTTT

clone size: -
D gene: TRBD1
J gene: TRBJ2-3
V gene: TRBV19
CDR3 protein: CASTFWMDRGPDTQYF
CDR3 DNA: TGTGCCAGTACCTTTTGGATGGACAGGGGGCCAGATACGCAGTATTTT

clone size: few
D gene: -
J gene: TRBJ2-2
V gene: TRBV19
CDR3 protein: CASSTGANTGELFF
CDR3 DNA: TGTGCCAGTAGTACCGGGGCGAACACCGGGGAGCTGTTTTTT

clone size: few
D gene: -
J gene: TRBJ1-1
V gene: TRBV7-9
CDR3 protein: CASSLGEAEAFF
CDR3 DNA: TGTGCCAGCAGCTTGGGGGAGGCTGAAGCTTTCTTT

clone size: -
D gene: TRBD1
J gene: TRBJ2-7
V gene: TRBV30
CDR3 protein: CAWGVNRGPAYEQYF
CDR3 DNA: TGTGCCTGGGGGGTAAACAGGGGACCCGCCTACGAGCAGTACTTC

clone size: few
D gene: TRBD1
J gene: TRBJ2-7
V gene: TRBV12-5
CDR3 protein: CASGLVRPGGNSYEQYF
CDR3 DNA: TGTGCTAGTGGTTTGGTACGGCCAGGGGGCAATTCCTACGAGCAGTACTTC

clone size: -
D gene: -
J gene: TRBJ1-1
V gene: TRBV3-1
CDR3 protein: CASSQGPGNTEAFF
CDR3 DNA: TGTGCCAGCAGCCAAGGCCCCGGGAACACTGAAGCTTTCTTT

clone size: -
D gene: TRBD1
J gene: TRBJ2-7
V gene: TRBV7-8
CDR3 protein: CASSTYRGNEQYF
CDR3 DNA: TGTGCCAGCAGCACATACAGGGGGAACGAGCAGTACTTC

clone size: few
D gene: -
J gene: TRBJ2-1
V gene: TRBV6-1
CDR3 protein: CASSLQASSYNEQFF
CDR3 DNA: TGTGCCAGCAGTCTACAGGCGAGCTCCTACAATGAGCAGTTCTTC

clone size: few
D gene: TRBD2
J gene: TRBJ2-7
V gene: TRBV15
CDR3 protein: CATSRDRLLAGVVHEQYF
CDR3 DNA: TGTGCCACCAGCAGAGATCGGTTGCTAGCGGGAGTGGTACACGAGCAGTACTTC

clone size: few
D gene: TRBD1
J gene: TRBJ1-1
V gene: TRBV6-2/TRBV6-3
CDR3 protein: CASSDTGGVLNTEAFF
CDR3 DNA: TGTGCCAGCAGTGATACAGGGGGCGTTTTAAACACTGAAGCTTTCTTT

clone size: -
D gene: TRBD1
J gene: TRBJ1-2
V gene: TRBV2
CDR3 protein: CASLGQGLYGYTF
CDR3 DNA: TGTGCCAGCTTAGGACAGGGACTCTATGGCTACACCTTC

clone size: -
D gene: -
J gene: TRBJ2-3
V gene: TRBV5-1
CDR3 protein: CASSLGSGLTDTQYF
CDR3 DNA: TGCGCCAGCAGCTTGGGCTCGGGGTTGACAGATACGCAGTATTTT

clone size: -
D gene: -
J gene: TRBJ2-7
V gene: TRBV19
CDR3 protein: CASSTATRGEQYF
CDR3 DNA: TGTGCCAGTAGTACCGCGACAAGGGGCGAGCAGTACTTC